Each of the 14 T cell receptor beta chains below was sequenced from the same sample in a study of cytomegalovirus exposure and HLA in healthy donors. Amplification used 60 Vbeta primers and 13 Jbeta primers. Clones were sequenced by immunoSEQ multiplex PCR, and TCRdb holds only the in-frame ones, with some missing. The table shows 110,000 to 150,000 clones, with around four fifths occurring only once. The specimen sequenced was PBMCs. Receptor source: a boy between 2 and 15 years old in good health and CMV-seronegative.

In its sample, this clone was seen many times. CDR3 DNA sequence: TGTGCCAGCAGTTACGAGGACAGGGTTAATGAAAAACTGTTTTTT. Translated: CASSYEDRVNEKLFF. The chain uses TRBV6-6 and TRBJ1-4; 8 bases are shared with TRBD1. J gave up 4 bases and V 2 bases, and 3 bases lay outside the gene matches. This CDR3 region has 15 residues. Germline V CDR1 and CDR2: MNHNY, SVGAGI (reference sequence).

The chain couples TRBV19 to TRBJ1-5; tentative D call: TRBD1 (5 bases). The CDR3 runs 13 residues. V was shortened by 3 bases and J by 7 bases, with 10 bases between the two germline ends. The germline V gene encodes CDR1 LNHDA and CDR2 SQIVND (reference sequence). In DNA, the CDR3 is TGTGCCAGTAGTATCGGGGGTTCCCAGCCCCAGCATTTT. It is translated as CASSIGGSQPQHF.

The V and J genes are TRBV27 and TRBJ2-7; D might be TRBD2 (6 bases). This CDR3 comprises 12 residues. Germline V gives CDR1 MNHEY, CDR2 SMNVEV (reference sequence). This chain's CDR3 is CAGGGANYEQYF. CDR3 DNA: TGTGCGGGGGGAGGTGCTAACTACGAGCAGTACTTC.

The chain is built from TRBV2 and TRBJ1-2; D ambiguous. The CDR3 has 12 amino acids. Trimming removed 7 bases from V and 4 bases from J, with 10 bases in between. The germline V gene has CDR1 SNHLY and CDR2 FYNNEI. CDR3: CASMAAIYGYTF. The DNA of the CDR3 is TGTGCCAGCATGGCAGCGATCTATGGCTACACCTTC.

This chain joins TRBV10-3 and TRBJ1-6, with D possibly matching TRBD1 (6 bases). V lost 1 base, J lost 9 bases, and 19 bases lay in between. Germline lookup yields CDR1 ENHRY and CDR2 SYGVKD. The CDR3 length is 17 residues. In nucleotides, the CDR3 is TGTGCCATCAGTGAGTTACCGGTACAGGGTGCCGGTTCACCCCTCCACTTT. As protein: CAISELPVQGAGSPLHF.

This chain joins TRBV11-2 and TRBJ1-6; D gene unclear. The CDR3 is made up of 14 amino acids. Germline CDR1 reads SGHAT; CDR2 reads FQNNGV. Trimming took 2 bases from V and 7 from J, leaving 9 bases between them. CDR3 DNA sequence: TGTGCCAGCAGCTTACGCGGCCCGAATTCACCCCTCCACTTT. This encodes CASSLRGPNSPLHF.

The chain combines TRBV5-1 with TRBJ1-1; 7 positions match TRBD1. The CDR3 is 14 amino acids. Looked up from germline, CDR1 is SGHRS and CDR2 is YFSETQ. V dropped 5 bases and J dropped 6; count of bases not matched to a gene: 10. The CDR3 loop is CASSRQGELAEAFF. In DNA, the CDR3 is TGCGCCAGCAGTCGACAGGGAGAGTTGGCTGAAGCTTTCTTT.

This clone was picked up many times. The J gene is TRBJ2-1, the V gene TRBV29-1, with D possibly being TRBD1 (6 bases). V lost 4 bases and J 5 bases, leaving 12 bases between the germline ends. The CDR3 runs to 13 residues. The germline V gene encodes CDR1 SQVTM and CDR2 ANQGSEA. CDR3 residues: CSVGWTDNNEQFF. In DNA, the CDR3 is TGCAGCGTTGGGTGGACAGACAACAATGAGCAGTTCTTC.

This chain links TRBV11-2 with TRBJ2-1; a possible D gene is TRBD1 (6 bases). The V end lost 3 bases, the J end lost 8 bases, and 20 bases lay between the germline ends. Germline V gives CDR1 SGHAT, CDR2 FQNNGV. The CDR3 length is 16 residues. The CDR3 reads CASSFEGVWLGDEQFF. Written as DNA, the CDR3 is TGTGCCAGCAGCTTCGAGGGGGTTTGGCTAGGCGATGAGCAGTTCTTC.

The rearrangement links TRBV28 to TRBJ1-6; the D is unclear. This CDR3 is built from 12 residues. Germline loops: CDR1 MDHEN, CDR2 SYDVKM. V gave up 11 bases and J gave up 4 bases, with 9 bases separating them. CDR3 sequence reads: CAASQYNSPLHF. For the CDR3, the DNA is TGTGCCGCCAGTCAGTATAATTCACCCCTCCACTTT.

This chain joins TRBV12-5 and TRBJ1-5; D call uncertain. Germline V gene data show CDR1 as LGHNT and CDR2 as FRNRAP. V was clipped by 5 bases and J by 0 bases, with 14 bases between them. The CDR3 runs 16 residues. The CDR3 spells CASGLRGGVSNQPQHF. For the CDR3, the DNA is TGTGCTAGTGGTCTCAGAGGCGGGGTTAGCAATCAGCCCCAGCATTTT.

With respect to this clone: The same CDR3 is also encoded by other DNA sequences in this sample. The chain combines TRBV7-9 with TRBJ2-5; 7 nucleotides agree with TRBD2. Germline trimming cut 9 bases from V and 5 bases from J; bases unmatched to any gene: 9. Germline lookup yields CDR1 SEHNR and CDR2 FQNEAQ (reference sequence). This CDR3 contains 13 residues. The CDR3 is CARSEGAGETQYF. In DNA, the CDR3 is TGTGCCAGATCTGAGGGAGCGGGGGAGACCCAGTACTTC.

The chain recombines TRBV7-9 with TRBJ2-2; 7 bases align to TRBD1. The CDR3 sequence is 17 residues long. Trimming removed 0 bases from V and 4 bases from J; junction bases left unmatched: 8. Germline-derived CDR1 and CDR2 are SEHNR and FQNEAQ (reference sequence). Written as DNA, the CDR3 is TGTGCCAGCAGCTTAGCCCCCAACAGGGGATCCACCGGGGAGCTGTTTTTT. This gives the protein CASSLAPNRGSTGELFF.

The CDR3 DNA reads as TGTGCCAGCAGCTTAGATAATCGGGATGAGCAGTTCTTC. As protein: CASSLDNRDEQFF. The V gene is TRBV11-3, the J gene TRBJ2-1; the D is unclear. The CDR3 is 13 residues long. The germline gives CDR1 SGHNT, CDR2 YENEEA. V gave up 0 bases and J gave up 8 bases, with 8 bases separating them.